The 5 T cell receptor beta chains in this list originate from one sample, sequenced in a study of blood T cell repertoires in COVID-19. Assay used: immunoSEQ multiplex PCR; TCRdb lists only in-frame clones, some missing. The sample yields around 280,000 clones, roughly 89% seen once. The sample was PBMCs or T cells enriched from blood (not recorded which). These receptors were collected from a woman between 40 and 50 years old who had recovered from COVID-19.

Written as DNA, the CDR3 is TGTGCCAGCAGCCACAGCAGGGATCAAGAGACCCAGTACTTC. Its protein product is CASSHSRDQETQYF. The gene calls are TRBV3-1 (or the pseudogene TRBV3-2) and TRBJ2-5, with D perhaps TRBD1 (5 bases). Germline CDR1 and CDR2: LGHDT and YNNKEL (reference sequence). V was shortened by 3 bases and J by 2 bases, with 10 bases between the two germline ends. The length of the CDR3 is 14 residues.

The chain is built from TRBV6-5 and TRBJ2-1; tentative D call: TRBD2 (5 bases). Trimming took off 7 bases at V and 0 bases at J, with 13 bases between the two ends. CDR1 is MNHEY, CDR2 SVGAGI, per germline. This CDR3 has 15 residues. The CDR3 loop is CASMGRVGSYNEQFF. CDR3 in DNA: TGTGCCAGCATGGGGAGAGTTGGCTCCTACAATGAGCAGTTCTTC.

The V gene is TRBV30, the J gene TRBJ2-1; D remains unclear. V lost 0 bases and J 6 bases, leaving 6 bases between the germline ends. The CDR3 covers 12 residues. Germline CDR1 and CDR2: GTSNPN and SVGIG (reference sequence). The CDR3 is CAWSVLPNEQFF. CDR3 nucleotide sequence: TGTGCCTGGAGTGTACTTCCCAATGAGCAGTTCTTC.

The chain recombines TRBV27 with TRBJ2-1; 12 bases are shared with TRBD2. The trim removed 2 bases at V and 8 bases at J, leaving 4 bases unmatched. CDR3 size: 15 residues. Germline values: CDR1 MNHEY, CDR2 SMNVEV (reference sequence). CDR3 bases: TGTGCCAGCAGTTTAGGACTAGCGGGATTCGATGAGCAGTTCTTC. Translation gives CASSLGLAGFDEQFF.

The V call is TRBV19, the J call TRBJ1-6, with a weak D call TRBD1 (6 bases). Germline V gives CDR1 LNHDA, CDR2 SQIVND (reference sequence). The CDR3 runs to 14 residues. Trimming took 3 bases from V and 6 from J, leaving 9 bases between them. CDR3 in DNA: TGTGCCAGTAGTATGACCAGGGGTAATTCACCCCTCCACTTT. Translating it yields CASSMTRGNSPLHF.